This T cell receptor (beta chain) was identified in a study of cytomegalovirus exposure and HLA in healthy donors. V was cut by 3 bases and J by 1 base, with 13 bases left in between. CDR1 is SGHRS, CDR2 YFSETQ, per germline. This CDR3 is built from 15 residues. TCRdb's table, derived via immunoSEQ multiplex PCR, lists solely in-frame clones and lacks some. The sample includes 160,000 or so clones, 85% of them seen just once. J is TRBJ2-5 and V is TRBV5-1; a weak D match, TRBD2 (5 bases). This receptor was obtained from a man between 25 and 39 years old in good health and CMV-seropositive. The sample comprised PBMCs. The CDR3 spells CASSWGWAGQETQYF. The CDR3 bases are TGCGCCAGCAGCTGGGGATGGGCGGGCCAAGAGACCCAGTACTTC.